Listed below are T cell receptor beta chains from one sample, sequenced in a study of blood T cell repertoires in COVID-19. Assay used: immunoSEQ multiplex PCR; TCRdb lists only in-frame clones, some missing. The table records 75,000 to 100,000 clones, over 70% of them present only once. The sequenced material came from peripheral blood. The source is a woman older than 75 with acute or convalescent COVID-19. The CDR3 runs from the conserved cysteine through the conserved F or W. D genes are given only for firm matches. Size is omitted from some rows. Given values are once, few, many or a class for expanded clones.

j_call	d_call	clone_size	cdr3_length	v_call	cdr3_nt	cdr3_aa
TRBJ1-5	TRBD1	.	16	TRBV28	TGTGCCAGCAGGGGGACAGGGGAACGAAAGGGGCAGCCCCAGCATTTT	CASRGTGERKGQPQHF
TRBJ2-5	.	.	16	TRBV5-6	TGTGCCAGCAGCTTGAAGTTGGGGGCTTTCTGGGAGACCCAGTACTTC	CASSLKLGAFWETQYF
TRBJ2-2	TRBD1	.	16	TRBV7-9	TGTGCCAGCAGCCCGTGGGACAGGGGGCTCGGCGGGGAGCTGTTTTTT	CASSPWDRGLGGELFF
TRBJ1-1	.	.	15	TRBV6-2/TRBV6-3	TGTGCCAGCAGTTCCGGACAGTCCACAACCACTGAAGCTTTCTTT	CASSSGQSTTTEAFF
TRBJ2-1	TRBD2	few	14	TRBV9	TGTGCCAGCAGCGAGGCGGGAGCAGGGCCTGAGCAGTTCTTC	CASSEAGAGPEQFF
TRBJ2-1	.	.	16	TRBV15	TGTGCCACCAGCAGAGTCGAGGCTAGCAGCTACAATGAGCAGTTCTTC	CATSRVEASSYNEQFF
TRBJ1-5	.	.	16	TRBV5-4	TGTGCCAGCAGCTTTGGCGGATCCTATAGCAATCAGCCCCAGCATTTT	CASSFGGSYSNQPQHF
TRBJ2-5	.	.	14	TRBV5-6	TGTGCCAGCAGCCTCCGACAGGTTGGTGGGACCCAGTACTTC	CASSLRQVGGTQYF
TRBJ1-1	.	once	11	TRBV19	TGTGCCAGTAGTTCCAGTACTGAAGCTTTCTTT	CASSSSTEAFF
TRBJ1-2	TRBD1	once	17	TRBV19	TGTGCCAGTACCTCACCGGGACAGGTGGGATTCATTTATGGCTACACCTTC	CASTSPGQVGFIYGYTF
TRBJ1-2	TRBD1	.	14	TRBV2	TGTGCCAGCAGATGGACAGGAGAAAACTATGGCTACACCTTC	CASRWTGENYGYTF
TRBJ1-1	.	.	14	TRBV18	TGTGCCAGCTCACCTGGGGGGTGGGACACTGAAGCTTTCTTT	CASSPGGWDTEAFF
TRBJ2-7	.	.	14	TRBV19	TGTGCCAGTAGTATTGGGCAGCCTTCCTACGAGCAGTACTTC	CASSIGQPSYEQYF
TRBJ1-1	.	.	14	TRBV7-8	TGTGCCAGCAGCGCTAGGGAGTGGGACACTGAAGCTTTCTTT	CASSAREWDTEAFF
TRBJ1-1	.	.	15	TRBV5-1	TGCGCCAGCAGCCAACTAGCCGGGGGAGCGGATGAAGCTTTCTTT	CASSQLAGGADEAFF
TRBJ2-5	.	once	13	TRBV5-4	TGTGCCAGCAGCACGACGGAGCAAGAGACCCAGTACTTC	CASSTTEQETQYF
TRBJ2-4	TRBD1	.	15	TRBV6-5	TGTGCCAGCAGTACTCGACAGGGAGTGGGAAACATTCAGTACTTC	CASSTRQGVGNIQYF
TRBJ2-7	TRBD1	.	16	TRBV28	TGTGCCAGCAGTTCGCCCGGGACAGGGAACCCCTACGAGCAGTACTTC	CASSSPGTGNPYEQYF
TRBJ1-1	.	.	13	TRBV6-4	TGTGCCAGCAGTGACGAGGGGGGGACTGAAGCTTTCTTT	CASSDEGGTEAFF
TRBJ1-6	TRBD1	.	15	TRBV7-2	TGTGCCAGCAGCCAAGGACAGGGGGGGAGCTCACCCCTCCACTTT	CASSQGQGGSSPLHF
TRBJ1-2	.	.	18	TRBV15	TGTGCCACCAGCAGAGCCGTTCAATTCGTTCCGGCTAACTATGGCTACACCTTC	CATSRAVQFVPANYGYTF
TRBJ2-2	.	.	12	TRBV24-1	TGTGCCACCAGTGCTACCACCGGGGAGCTGTTTTTT	CATSATTGELFF
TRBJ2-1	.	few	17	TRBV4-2	TGTGCCAGCAGCCAAGATATAGTCGCCGGCTCCTACAATGAGCAGTTCTTC	CASSQDIVAGSYNEQFF
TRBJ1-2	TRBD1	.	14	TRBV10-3	TGTGCCATCAGTGAGTTCTCCAGGGGGTATGGCTACACCTTC	CAISEFSRGYGYTF
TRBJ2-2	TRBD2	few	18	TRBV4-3	TGCGCCAGCAGCCAAGAGCGGCTAGCGGGTTTGAACACCGGGGAGCTGTTTTTT	CASSQERLAGLNTGELFF
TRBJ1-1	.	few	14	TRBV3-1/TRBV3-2	TGTGCCAGCAGCCTGGCATATGGGAACACTGAAGCTTTCTTT	CASSLAYGNTEAFF
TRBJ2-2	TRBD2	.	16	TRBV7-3	TGTGCCAGCAGCCCCCAAGCGGGGAGGAACACCGGGGAGCTGTTTTTT	CASSPQAGRNTGELFF
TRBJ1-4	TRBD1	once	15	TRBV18	TGTGCCAGCTCACTAGACAGGGGAGGAAGTGAAAAACTGTTTTTT	CASSLDRGGSEKLFF
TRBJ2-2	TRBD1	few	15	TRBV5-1	TGCGCCAGCAGCCTTCCTTCAGGGGGAACCGGGGAGCTGTTTTTT	CASSLPSGGTGELFF
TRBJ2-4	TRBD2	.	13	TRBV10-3	TGTGCCATTGCAGCGGGGGACGGTGACATTCAGTACTTC	CAIAAGDGDIQYF
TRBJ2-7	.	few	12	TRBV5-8	TGTGCCAGCAGTCTCTCCCGCTACGAGCAGTACTTC	CASSLSRYEQYF
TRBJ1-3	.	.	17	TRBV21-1	TGTGCCAGCAGCAGGTACCTAGGACAGTCCTCTGGAAACACCATATATTTT	CASSRYLGQSSGNTIYF
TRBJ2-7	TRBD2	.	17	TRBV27	TGTGCCAGCACCCACACATCCTTGGGAGGGTCCCTTTCCGAGCAGTACTTC	CASTHTSLGGSLSEQYF
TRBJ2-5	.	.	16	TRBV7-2	TGTGCCAGCAGCTTAGGGATGGCGCGGAATACGGAGACCCAGTACTTC	CASSLGMARNTETQYF
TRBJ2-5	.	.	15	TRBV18	TGTGCCAGCTCACCACCTGGCAGGGCGGTAGAGACCCAGTACTTC	CASSPPGRAVETQYF
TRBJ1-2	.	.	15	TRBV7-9	TGTGCCAGCAGCCCCTTTGGGCAGGGGCAAGGTGGCTACACCTTC	CASSPFGQGQGGYTF
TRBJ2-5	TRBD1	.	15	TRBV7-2	TGTGCCAGCAGCCACTACAGGGGGCTGGAAGAGACCCAGTACTTC	CASSHYRGLEETQYF